The next 8 T cell receptor beta chains were all read from a single sample in a study of T cell responses to AZD1222 COVID-19 vaccine. Clones were read by immunoSEQ multiplex PCR, and TCRdb kept only the in-frame ones, dropping some. The sample holds approximately 160,000 clones, 85% to 95% seen once. The input for sequencing was peripheral blood, taken 28 days after the second AZD1222 dose. Receptor source: an adult who received the AZD1222 COVID-19 vaccine.

V usage is TRBV30 and J usage is TRBJ1-5; D is perhaps TRBD1 (5 bases). Germline lookup yields CDR1 GTSNPN and CDR2 SVGIG (reference sequence). The CDR3 is made up of 15 amino acids. Trimming removed 1 base at V and 9 bases at J, with 19 bases between. CDR3 residues: CAWSDPGPPARPQHF. For the CDR3, the DNA is TGTGCCTGGAGTGACCCGGGACCGCCGGCCCGGCCCCAGCATTTT.

This clone has a single count. A junction boundary mismatches the germline segment, possibly from a read error. V gene TRBV7-2 combines with J gene TRBJ2-7; a possible D gene is TRBD2 (6 bases). CDR1 and CDR2 (germline): SGHTA, FQGNSA. The CDR3 totals 15 residues. In DNA form, the CDR3 reads TGTGCCAGCAGCTTAGTTGGGGGGACCTCCAACGAGCAGTACTTC. This encodes CASSLVGGTSNEQYF.

This clone showed up just a few times. This sequence joins TRBV10-1 and TRBJ2-1, with 10 bases identical to TRBD2. The V gene's germline CDR1 is WNHNN and CDR2 SYGVQD (reference sequence). The CDR3 covers 15 residues. Losses at the gene ends were 5 bases for V and 4 bases for J; bases not matched to a gene: 5. DNA for the CDR3: TGCGCCAGCAGTCCCCTAGCGGGAGTTTACAATGAGCAGTTCTTC. It codes for CASSPLAGVYNEQFF.

J is TRBJ1-3 and V is TRBV7-9, with 7 bases matching TRBD1. V dropped 6 bases and J dropped 2; count of bases not matched to a gene: 4. This CDR3 has 14 amino acids. Germline lookup yields CDR1 SEHNR and CDR2 FQNEAQ (reference sequence). The CDR3 sequence is CASRPTGTGNTIYF. CDR3 coding DNA: TGTGCCAGCAGACCGACAGGGACTGGAAACACCATATATTTT. The full variable domain, in which reference TRBV7-9 and TRBJ1-3 provide the parts outside the CDR3, is DTGVSQNPRHKITKRGQNVTFRCDPISEHNRLYWYRQTLGQGPEFLTYFQNEAQLEKSRLLSDRFSAERPKGSFSTLEIQRTEQGDSAMYLCASRPTGTGNTIYFGEGSWLTVV.

This clone has a single count. The chain carries TRBV5-6 and TRBJ1-1; D ambiguous. The CDR3 is 12 amino acids. V dropped 3 bases and J dropped 1 base, with 4 bases sitting between them. Germline V gene lookup returns CDR1 SGHDT and CDR2 YYEEEE. This chain's CDR3 is CASSSGNTEAFF. The CDR3 nucleotides read TGTGCCAGCAGCTCAGGGAACACTGAAGCTTTCTTT.

The chain recombines TRBV15 with TRBJ2-1; unclear D gene. Germline values: CDR1 LNHNV, CDR2 YYDKDF (reference sequence). The V and J ends lost 1 base and 5 bases respectively, with 6 bases between them. The CDR3 runs 13 residues. The CDR3 protein is CATSRVLDNEQFF. The DNA of the CDR3 is TGTGCCACCAGCAGAGTTCTGGACAATGAGCAGTTCTTC. The entire variable domain, with the rest obtained from reference TRBV15 and TRBJ2-1, is as follows: DAMVIQNPRYQVTQFGKPVTLSCSQTLNHNVMYWYQQKSSQAPKLLFHYYDKDFNNEADTPDNFQSRRPNTSFCFLDIRSPGLGDTAMYLCATSRVLDNEQFFGPGTRLTVL.

In its sample, this clone was seen once. The chain couples TRBV18 to TRBJ2-1; 9 bases match TRBD1. The CDR3 is made up of 15 amino acids. With 3 bases clipped from V and 2 bases from J, the junction kept 2 bases outside the gene matches. Germline CDR1 and CDR2: KGHSH and LQKENI. This chain's CDR3 is CASSPGTGTYNEQFF. The CDR3 region has the DNA TGTGCCAGCTCACCCGGGACAGGGACCTACAATGAGCAGTTCTTC. The full variable domain, its missing parts supplied by reference TRBV18 and TRBJ2-1, is NAGVMQNPRHLVRRRGQEARLRCSPMKGHSHVYWYRQLPEEGLKFMVYLQKENIIDESGMPKERFSAEFPKEGPSILRIQQVVRGDSAAYFCASSPGTGTYNEQFFGPGTRLTVL.

The V gene is TRBV5-1, the J gene TRBJ2-6; 8 bases align to TRBD1. Germline V CDR1 and CDR2: SGHRS, YFSETQ. J lost 0 bases, V lost 1 base, and 9 bases had no gene match. This CDR3 contains 19 residues. The CDR3 DNA sequence: TGCGCCAGCAGCTTGCCGGTGGCAGGGGGCAACTCTGGGGCCAACGTCCTGACTTTC. Its translation is CASSLPVAGGNSGANVLTF.